These 5 T cell receptor beta chains originate from one sample sequenced in a study of blood T cells in healthy people across ages. Sample-barcoded 5' priming and a J-beta primer mix drove a second PCR of 7 to 11 cycles. TCRdb independently ran MiXCR on the 5' RACE reads; one entry per CDR3 protein. This table holds approximately 810,000 distinct CDR3 sequences, roughly 34% found once. The sample consisted of blood. Receptors were obtained from a man younger than 35 in good health.

The CDR3 bases are TGTGCCAGCCAACGGGACAGGGTAACCAATGAGCAGTTCTTC. It translates to CASQRDRVTNEQFF. The chain joins TRBV6-2 or TRBV6-3 to TRBJ2-1; 9 nucleotides line up with TRBD1. The CDR3 has 14 amino acids. The V segment lost 8 bases and the J segment 6 bases; nucleotides outside the gene matches: 8. Germline lookup yields CDR1 MNHEY and CDR2 SVGEGT.

This clonotype was detected ten times or more. J is TRBJ2-7 and V is TRBV3-1; possible D gene TRBD1, 6 bases. The V gene lost 11 bases and the J gene lost 0 bases, with 17 bases spanning the gap. Germline V gives CDR1 LGHDT, CDR2 YNNKEL (reference sequence). This CDR3 contains 14 residues. The CDR3 protein is CARIQGRSSYEQYF. CDR3 DNA sequence: TGTGCCCGAATACAGGGCCGAAGCTCCTACGAGCAGTACTTC.

The genes are TRBV7-9 and TRBJ2-1; D is unclear. The CDR3 is 14 amino acids. Trimming left V 2 bases short and J 13 bases short, with 18 bases between. Germline V gene data show CDR1 as SEHNR and CDR2 as FQNEAQ (reference sequence). Here the CDR3 DNA reads TGTGCCAGCAGCTTATCAGAGGACCAAGAGACCCAGTTCTTC. Protein: CASSLSEDQETQFF.

The gene calls are TRBV7-9 and TRBJ1-4; D unresolved. Trimming cost V 0 bases and J 0 bases, with 20 bases left between them. The germline V gene has CDR1 SEHNR and CDR2 FQNEAQ (reference sequence). This CDR3 is built from 20 residues. CDR3 sequence: CASSLAIMGKGGATNEKLFF. The CDR3 DNA sequence: TGTGCCAGCAGCTTAGCGATTATGGGGAAGGGAGGAGCAACTAATGAAAAACTGTTTTTT. The full variable domain, with the rest looked up from reference TRBV7-9 and TRBJ1-4, is DTGVSQNPRHKITKRGQNVTFRCDPISEHNRLYWYRQTLGQGPEFLTYFQNEAQLEKSRLLSDRFSAERPKGSFSTLEIQRTEQGDSAMYLCASSLAIMGKGGATNEKLFFGSGTQLSVL.

This clonotype was seen only a few times. V gene TRBV5-1 combines with J gene TRBJ2-2; 7 bases are shared with TRBD1. V shed 4 bases, J shed 2 bases, and the junction held 5 bases outside the gene matches. The CDR3 is 15 residues long. In germline, CDR1 is SGHRS, CDR2 YFSETQ. For the CDR3, the DNA is TGCGCCAGCAGCCGACAGGGAACCAACACCGGGGAGCTGTTTTTT. Translating gives CASSRQGTNTGELFF.